What follows are 32 T cell receptor beta chains derived from one specimen sequenced in a study of sequential checkpoint blockade in melanoma. Described treatment: randomized to nivolumab then ipilimumab (arm A) or the reverse (arm B). The table came from immunoSEQ multiplex PCR; TCRdb's copy has only in-frame clones and leaves some out. The top ten hold 15% to 20% of the sample, which has 2,000 to 2,500 clones, approximately 17% seen once. Sequencing was performed on tumor tissue (inferred from file names), taken from a patient given nivolumab and ipilimumab in sequence. These receptors originate from a human donor with melanoma.

In this sample, this clone is medium-sized (0.01 to 0.1%). The chain joins TRBV6-8 to TRBJ1-5; possibly TRBD1 for D (5 bases). This CDR3 has 14 amino acids. In germline, CDR1 is MNHGY, CDR2 SAAAGT. Trimming removed 8 bases from V and 2 bases from J, with 13 bases in between. As DNA, the CDR3 is TGTGCCAGCTTCCAGGGAGATGGCAATCAGCCCCAGCATTTT. This translates into CASFQGDGNQPQHF.

This chain links TRBV25-1 with TRBJ1-2; D ambiguous. Trimming removed 1 base from V and 8 bases from J, with 11 bases in between. CDR3 length: 13 residues. The germline CDR1 and CDR2 sequences are MGHDK and SYGVNS. CDR3 nucleotide sequence: TGTGCCAGCAGTGAATGGCCATCGAAGGGCTACACCTTC. It translates to CASSEWPSKGYTF.

The rearrangement links TRBV18 to TRBJ2-7; D may correspond to TRBD1 or TRBD2 (5 bases each). The CDR3 contains 14 residues. The germline V and J ends were trimmed by 4 bases and 7 bases, with 17 bases remaining between them. Germline V CDR1 and CDR2: KGHSH, LQKENI. The CDR3 sequence: CASSLGDLGREQYF. CDR3 nucleotides: TGTGCCAGCTCACTTGGGGACCTAGGCAGAGAGCAGTACTTC. The whole variable domain, remainder taken from reference TRBV18 and TRBJ2-7, is NAGVMQNPRHLVRRRGQEARLRCSPMKGHSHVYWYRQLPEEGLKFMVYLQKENIIDESGMPKERFSAEFPKEGPSILRIQQVVRGDSAAYFCASSLGDLGREQYFGPGTRLTVT.

The V and J genes are TRBV6-8 and TRBJ1-1; possible D gene TRBD1, 5 bases. CDR3 length equals 15 residues. V lost 6 bases to trimming and J lost 7 bases, with 21 bases between them. Germline-derived CDR1 and CDR2 are MNHGY and SAAAGT. CDR3 nucleotide sequence: TGTGCCAGCAGAACGTCGGGACTCGGAAAAGGTGAAGCTTTCTTT. The encoded protein is CASRTSGLGKGEAFF.

The chain has TRBV28 and TRBJ2-6; the D is unclear. The germline V gene encodes CDR1 MDHEN and CDR2 SYDVKM. The V and J ends lost 5 bases and 1 base respectively, with 12 bases between them. The CDR3 consists of 16 residues. As DNA, the CDR3 is TGTGCCAGCAGTCTCGCCCTCGGGTCTGGGGCCAACGTCCTGACTTTC. This sequence encodes CASSLALGSGANVLTF.

By proportion, this clone is large. This chain connects TRBV28 to TRBJ2-7; D uncertain. The V end was cut by 1 base, the J end by 0 bases, with 7 bases between. The CDR3 spans 14 residues. In germline, CDR1 is MDHEN, CDR2 SYDVKM. The CDR3 coding sequence is TGTGCCAGCAGTTTATCGGGTATCTCCTACGAGCAGTACTTC. This gives the protein CASSLSGISYEQYF.

The V call is TRBV18, the J call TRBJ1-1, with D unclear. Trimming took 3 bases from V and 5 from J, leaving 13 bases between them. Germline V lookup: CDR1 KGHSH, CDR2 LQKENI. CDR3 size: 14 residues. The CDR3 region has the DNA TGTGCCAGCTCACCTAACCCCCCAGAAACTGAAGCTTTCTTT. Residues: CASSPNPPETEAFF.

This clone was counted ten times or more. This chain uses TRBV11-3 with TRBJ2-7; D possibly uses TRBD1 or TRBD2 (5 bases each). Trimming cost V 5 bases and J 0 bases, with 11 bases left between them. Germline CDR1 reads SGHNT; CDR2 reads YENEEA. This CDR3 region has 14 residues. The CDR3: CASSPRGTSYEQYF. CDR3 coding DNA: TGTGCCAGCAGCCCCCGTGGGACCTCCTACGAGCAGTACTTC.

This clone has ten or more counts. The chain recombines TRBV23-1 with TRBJ1-1; D gene unclear. TRBV23-1 is flagged as an ORF with uncertain function. Trimming cost V 6 bases and J 4 bases, with 12 bases left between them. There are 13 residues in the CDR3. The chain's CDR3 is CASSPMSATEAFF. The CDR3 bases are TGCGCCAGCAGCCCTATGTCCGCCACTGAAGCTTTCTTT.

CDR3 coding DNA: TGCAGCTTACGCCTTCCCGGGAGCAATGAGCAGTTCTTC. Its translation is CSLRLPGSNEQFF. The chain combines TRBV29-1 with TRBJ2-1, with D possibly TRBD2 on 6 matching bases. This CDR3 is 13 amino acids long. V dropped 8 bases and J dropped 6 bases, with 17 bases sitting between them. The germline gives CDR1 SQVTM, CDR2 ANQGSEA.

In its sample, this clone ranks as medium-sized. One end of the junction varies from germline; a read error may be responsible. This rearrangement joins TRBV11-3 to TRBJ1-4, with 8 nucleotides matching TRBD1. CDR3 length: 14 amino acids. CDR1 is SGHNT, CDR2 YENEEA, per germline. CDR3 amino acids: CASSPLGGQDNAYF. CDR3 DNA sequence: TGTGCCAGCAGCCCTCTGGGGGGACAGGACAATGCTTATTTT.

By share, this clone ranks as medium-sized. The V and J genes are TRBV11-3 and TRBJ2-2; a weak D match, TRBD1 (7 bases). Trimming shortened V by 5 bases and J by 6 bases, and 19 bases separated the two germline ends. The CDR3 loop spans 16 amino acids. Germline V CDR1 and CDR2: SGHNT, YENEEA. CDR3 in DNA: TGTGCCAGCAGCCCGAAGGGCCCAGGGGGGTCCGGGGAGCTGTTTTTT. It codes for CASSPKGPGGSGELFF. Complete variable domain (other parts from reference TRBV11-3 and TRBJ2-2): EAGVVQSPRYKIIEKKQPVAFWCNPISGHNTLYWYLQNLGQGPELLIRYENEEAVDDSQLPKDRFSAERLKGVDSTLKIQPAELGDSAVYLCASSPKGPGGSGELFFGEGSRLTVL.

By share, this clone counts as large. The chain employs TRBV19 and TRBJ2-3; TRBD2 is a possible D gene (5 bases). The CDR3 sequence is 14 residues long. The ends were cut back, 10 bases at V and 2 bases at J, with 16 bases in the middle. Looked up from germline, CDR1 is LNHDA and CDR2 is SQIVND (reference sequence). The CDR3 sequence: CAIPPVGVTDTQYF. In DNA form, the CDR3 reads TGTGCCATACCCCCCGTCGGGGTCACAGATACGCAGTATTTT.

A few counts support this clone. CDR3 residues: CASSAGVPQETQYF. The DNA of the CDR3 is TGTGCCAGCAGCGCGGGGGTACCCCAAGAGACCCAGTACTTC. The chain recombines TRBV9 with TRBJ2-5, with D possibly TRBD2 on 6 matching bases. Germline values: CDR1 SGDLS, CDR2 YYNGEE. The germline V and J ends were trimmed by 3 bases and 1 base, with 10 bases remaining between them. The CDR3 runs to 14 residues.

The rearrangement joins TRBV5-1 to TRBJ1-4; no clear D gene. Per the germline V gene, CDR1 is SGHRS and CDR2 is YFSETQ. The CDR3 is made up of 17 amino acids. The germline V and J ends were trimmed by 3 bases and 3 bases, with 18 bases remaining between them. The CDR3 region is CASSSGQMRIANEKLFF. The CDR3 region has the DNA TGCGCCAGCAGCTCGGGCCAGATGCGCATAGCTAATGAAAAACTGTTTTTT.

The chain employs TRBV30 and TRBJ2-7, with 8 bases aligning to TRBD1. V gave up 7 bases and J gave up 4 bases; unmatched junction bases: 3. The germline CDR1 and CDR2 sequences are GTSNPN and SVGIG (reference sequence). The CDR3 consists of 11 residues. The CDR3 loop is CAFQGAYEQYF. The CDR3 nucleotides read TGTGCCTTTCAGGGGGCTTACGAGCAGTACTTC.

This clone was observed at least ten times. The chain carries TRBV11-3 and TRBJ2-2; 7 positions match TRBD1. Germline V gene data show CDR1 as SGHNT and CDR2 as YENEEA. The CDR3 runs 16 residues. V shed 4 bases, J shed 4 bases, and the junction held 9 bases outside the gene matches. CDR3 nucleotides: TGTGCCAGCAGCTCGATACAGGGGAGTGGCACCGGGGAGCTGTTTTTT. Protein: CASSSIQGSGTGELFF.

This clone qualifies as medium-sized (0.01 to 0.1%). This chain links TRBV11-3 with TRBJ2-3, with TRBD2 as a possible D gene (7 bases). CDR3 length: 15 residues. The V gene's germline CDR1 is SGHNT and CDR2 YENEEA. V lost 3 bases to trimming and J lost 0 bases, with 10 bases between them. CDR3 loop: CASSLSGTSTDTQYF. The CDR3 DNA reads TGTGCCAGCAGCTTGAGCGGGACAAGCACAGATACGCAGTATTTT.

The chain is built from TRBV30 and TRBJ2-5; tentatively, D is TRBD1 or TRBD2 (5 bases each). Germline V lookup: CDR1 GTSNPN, CDR2 SVGIG (reference sequence). This CDR3 contains 12 residues. Between the trimmed V and J ends, which lost 5 bases and 4 bases, there was a span of 11 bases. The CDR3 bases are TGTGCCTGGGGGGGTAGAAGAGAGACCCAGTACTTC. Translation gives CAWGGRRETQYF.

The chain is built from TRBV6-8 and TRBJ2-1, with TRBD2 matching 13 bases. Germline CDR1 and CDR2: MNHGY and SAAAGT. CDR3 length: 15 amino acids. After removal of 6 bases from V and 8 bases from J, the junction contained 7 bases not matched to a gene. The CDR3 region has the DNA TGTGCCAGCAGCGTCGGACTAGCGGGAGTCTATGAGCAGTTCTTC. Translated: CASSVGLAGVYEQFF.

The chain couples TRBV19 to TRBJ1-5; 9 bases match TRBD1. Germline assignment: CDR1 LNHDA and CDR2 SQIVND (reference sequence). The CDR3 spans 16 residues. V was clipped by 10 bases and J by 5 bases; unmatched bases: 15. The CDR3 DNA is TGTGCCATCTCACTTGGGGGACAGGGCGTTCATCAGCCCCAGCATTTT. Translating it yields CAISLGGQGVHQPQHF.

This clone was seen more than once but under ten times. V usage is TRBV30 and J usage is TRBJ2-5, with D maybe TRBD2 (5 bases). The V end lost 2 bases, the J end lost 5 bases, and 15 bases lay between the germline ends. The CDR3 is 14 amino acids. Germline lookup yields CDR1 GTSNPN and CDR2 SVGIG (reference sequence). In DNA form, the CDR3 reads TGTGCCTGGAGTCGGACGGGGAATTTGGAGACCCAGTACTTC. Protein sequence: CAWSRTGNLETQYF.

This clone was counted only a few times. This rearrangement joins TRBV7-1 to TRBJ2-3, with a weak D call TRBD2 (5 bases). TRBV7-1 carries the ORF label, with uncertain function. V was pared by 4 bases and J by 6 bases, with 11 bases between. CDR3 size: 13 residues. CDR3 sequence (DNA): TGTGCCAGCAGCTTCCCCGGGGTGGATACGCAGTATTTT. It is translated as CASSFPGVDTQYF.

This clone is labeled as hyperexpanded. The V call is TRBV5-1, the J call TRBJ1-4; D gene ambiguous. Germline V lookup: CDR1 SGHRS, CDR2 YFSETQ. There are 14 residues in the CDR3. The DNA of the CDR3 is TGCGCTTGCAAAGGTGGGACAACTAATGAAAAACTGTTTTTT. Translation: CACKGGTTNEKLFF.

By share, this clone ranks as medium-sized. The chain carries TRBV28 and TRBJ2-3; 7 positions match TRBD1. Germline V gives CDR1 MDHEN, CDR2 SYDVKM. The CDR3 is made up of 15 amino acids. With V trimmed by 5 bases and J by 0 bases, 5 bases remained unmatched. The CDR3 loop reads CASSIYRGSTDTQYF. Written as DNA, the CDR3 is TGTGCCAGCAGTATTTACAGGGGTAGCACAGATACGCAGTATTTT.

This clone showed up just a few times. The V and J genes are TRBV6-8 and TRBJ2-4, with D perhaps TRBD1 or TRBD2 (6 bases each). V lost 6 bases, J lost 3 bases, and 18 bases lay in between. Germline loops: CDR1 MNHGY, CDR2 SAAAGT. CDR3 length equals 16 residues. In DNA, the CDR3 is TGTGCCAGCAGCCGGCGGGACGGGGGCCGCAAAAACATTCAGTACTTC. It specifies CASSRRDGGRKNIQYF.

The J gene is TRBJ1-4, the V gene TRBV18, with TRBD1 matching 12 bases. The CDR3 covers 14 residues. Germline-derived CDR1 and CDR2 are KGHSH and LQKENI. Trimming took 5 bases from V and 8 from J; bases not matched to a gene: 3. CDR3 coding DNA: TGTGCCAGCTCAACGGGACAGGGGGCAGAAAAACTGTTTTTT. Translation: CASSTGQGAEKLFF.

V is TRBV14 and J is TRBJ2-7, with 7 nucleotides matching TRBD1. The V segment lost 6 bases and the J segment 0 bases; nucleotides outside the gene matches: 5. This CDR3 is 14 amino acids long. Germline lookup yields CDR1 SGHDN and CDR2 FVKESK. CDR3 sequence reads: CASRKGASSYEQYF. The CDR3, as DNA: TGTGCCAGCAGAAAGGGGGCAAGCTCCTACGAGCAGTACTTC.

The gene calls are TRBV19 and TRBJ2-7; D tentatively reads TRBD1 or TRBD2 (7 bases each). Germline CDR1 reads LNHDA; CDR2 reads SQIVND (reference sequence). V was clipped by 4 bases and J by 2 bases, with 12 bases between them. The CDR3 consists of 14 residues. The CDR3 sequence is CASSREGTAYEQYF. Here the CDR3 DNA reads TGTGCCAGTAGTAGGGAGGGGACAGCCTACGAGCAGTACTTC.

This clone is labeled as medium-sized. The rearrangement joins TRBV11-3 to TRBJ1-5; D remains ambiguous. Germline CDR1 and CDR2: SGHNT and YENEEA. This CDR3 region has 15 residues. The V end lost 2 bases, the J end lost 0 bases, and 8 bases lay between the germline ends. In DNA, the CDR3 is TGTGCCAGCAGCTTAAGGGTAGATAGCAATCAGCCCCAGCATTTT. Translating it yields CASSLRVDSNQPQHF.

In its sample, this clone was seen a few times. V usage is TRBV7-1 and J usage is TRBJ1-4; D gene uncertain. TRBV7-1 is identified as an open reading frame with a role that is uncertain. The CDR3 has 13 residues. V lost 5 bases and J lost 5, with 9 bases in between. CDR3 amino acids: CASSQGRNEKLFF. As DNA, the CDR3 is TGTGCCAGCAGCCAAGGGAGGAATGAAAAACTGTTTTTT.

This rearrangement joins TRBV28 to TRBJ1-5; D is unresolved. The CDR3 covers 17 residues. The germline gives CDR1 MDHEN, CDR2 SYDVKM. Trimming removed 1 base from V and 4 bases from J, with 17 bases in between. CDR3: CASSLYRREVTNQPQHF. CDR3 sequence (DNA): TGTGCCAGCAGTTTATATCGGAGGGAGGTGACAAATCAGCCCCAGCATTTT.